A single sample is the source of the 11 T cell receptor beta chains below, sequenced in a study of PD-L1 blockade in urothelial cancer. Only in-frame clones appear in the TCRdb table, and some are missing; sequencing was by immunoSEQ multiplex PCR. The table has 50,000 to 55,000 clones, around 84% seen once. Described time point: pretreatment peripheral blood. Sequencing was performed on PBMCs, taken around atezolizumab (anti-PD-L1) treatment. All receptors come from a man between 60 and 70 years old with urothelial cancer.

The chain recombines TRBV30 with TRBJ1-5; 7 positions match TRBD1. Germline trimming cut 2 bases from V and 4 bases from J; bases unmatched to any gene: 5. CDR3 length: 14 residues. In germline, CDR1 is GTSNPN, CDR2 SVGIG (reference sequence). CDR3 sequence: CAWSPDRVNQPQHF. The CDR3 DNA reads as TGTGCCTGGAGTCCCGACAGGGTGAATCAGCCCCAGCATTTT.

The rearrangement uses TRBV19 and TRBJ2-2; TRBD1 matches at 8 bases. The CDR3 covers 14 residues. Germline CDR1 is LNHDA and CDR2 is SQIVND (reference sequence). V lost 5 bases and J lost 4; bases outside the gene matches: 3. In nucleotides, the CDR3 is TGTGCCAGTAGTCCAGGACAGGGCACCGGGGAGCTGTTTTTT. Translated, it gives CASSPGQGTGELFF. The whole variable domain, remainder taken from reference TRBV19 and TRBJ2-2, is DGGITQSPKYLFRKEGQNVTLSCEQNLNHDAMYWYRQDPGQGLRLIYYSQIVNDFQKGDIAEGYSVSREKKESFPLTVTSAQKNPTAFYLCASSPGQGTGELFFGEGSRLTVL.

This chain uses TRBV20-1 with TRBJ2-5; D is unresolved. V was trimmed by 8 bases and J by 0 bases, leaving 7 bases between them. This CDR3 contains 11 residues. The germline gives CDR1 DFQATT, CDR2 SNEGSKA (reference sequence). DNA of the CDR3: TGCAGTTTACAGTACCAAGAGACCCAGTACTTC. Protein product: CSLQYQETQYF.

This clone was counted between two and nine times. The genes are TRBV5-1 and TRBJ1-3; no reliable D call. This CDR3 region has 16 residues. The germline CDR1 and CDR2 sequences are SGHRS and YFSETQ. V shed 0 bases and J shed 0 bases, with 10 bases lying between them. CDR3 bases: TGCGCCAGCAGCTTGGAGGTAGGACTCTCTGGAAACACCATATATTTT. Translated: CASSLEVGLSGNTIYF.

The chain recombines TRBV30 with TRBJ2-5, with D possibly TRBD2 on 6 matching bases. V was pared by 0 bases and J by 2 bases, with 7 bases between. The CDR3 has 13 residues. Germline assignment: CDR1 GTSNPN and CDR2 SVGIG (reference sequence). The CDR3: CAWSVGGQETQYF. CDR3 in DNA: TGTGCCTGGAGTGTAGGAGGGCAAGAGACCCAGTACTTC.

The chain uses TRBV5-1 and TRBJ2-1, with TRBD2 matching over 14 bases. There are 16 residues in the CDR3. The junction had 7 bases not matched to a gene; V was cut back by 3 bases and J by 8 bases. Germline CDR1 reads SGHRS; CDR2 reads YFSETQ. The CDR3 coding sequence is TGCGCCAGCAGCTCCGGGACTAGCGGGAGTGGGGATGAGCAGTTCTTC. Translating gives CASSSGTSGSGDEQFF.

V and J are TRBV18 and TRBJ2-2; D is uncertain. In germline, CDR1 is KGHSH, CDR2 LQKENI. The CDR3 runs to 15 residues. Trimming cost V 1 base and J 1 base, with 7 bases left between them. The CDR3 DNA reads TGTGCCAGCTCACCACGGCAGGAGAACACCGGGGAGCTGTTTTTT. This translates into CASSPRQENTGELFF.

The rearrangement links TRBV5-6 to TRBJ1-1, with TRBD1 matching over 11 bases. The CDR3 contains 14 residues. Germline V gene sequence: CDR1 SGHDT, CDR2 YYEEEE. Germline trimming cut 2 bases from V and 5 bases from J; bases unmatched to any gene: 2. The CDR3 sequence: CASSFGTGGTEAFF. Written as DNA, the CDR3 is TGTGCCAGCAGCTTCGGGACAGGGGGGACTGAAGCTTTCTTT.

This rearrangement joins TRBV11-2 to TRBJ1-4, with 8 bases matching TRBD1. The CDR3 has 14 residues. The germline CDR1 and CDR2 sequences are SGHAT and FQNNGV. The V gene end was trimmed by 5 bases and the J gene end by 8 bases; junction bases not matched to a gene: 7. In DNA form, the CDR3 reads TGTGCCAGCAGCCCAACAGGGGGTGAAGAAAAACTGTTTTTT. As protein: CASSPTGGEEKLFF.

The chain is built from TRBV5-1 and TRBJ2-1, with 7 bases lining up with TRBD2. Germline V gives CDR1 SGHRS, CDR2 YFSETQ. This CDR3 comprises 15 residues. Germline trimming cut 2 bases from V and 2 bases from J; bases unmatched to any gene: 4. The chain's CDR3 is CASSLSGTAYNEQFF. CDR3 DNA: TGCGCCAGCAGCTTAAGCGGGACCGCCTACAATGAGCAGTTCTTC.

This clone was observed a single time. V is TRBV7-9 and J is TRBJ2-1; TRBD2 matches 8 bases. The germline CDR1 and CDR2 sequences are SEHNR and FQNEAQ (reference sequence). V lost 6 bases, J lost 2 bases, and 9 bases stayed unmatched. This CDR3 region has 16 residues. The CDR3 DNA is TGTGCCAGCAGACGGGCGTCGGGGGGGGCCTACAATGAGCAGTTCTTC. This sequence encodes CASRRASGGAYNEQFF.